What follows describes a single T cell receptor beta chain. Its specificity is unknown. The data belong to a study of blood T cells in healthy people across ages. At least 7 million PBMCs were isolated per sample. Study-level points and caveats: The lack of PBMC sorting stopped any conclusive naive versus antigen-experienced comparison. Observed TCR beta diversity showed a strong correlation with the percentage of naive T cells as measured by flow cytometry.

The use of a sample-barcoded 5' primer and a J-beta primer mix characterized a second PCR of about 7 to 12 cycles. The template-switch adaptor, which had 12 random nucleotides, put a tag on each cDNA molecule. TCRdb reanalysed the 5' RACE reads using MiXCR and keeps one entry per CDR3 protein. There are about a million distinct CDR3 sequences in the sample; 51% occur only once, and about 21% lies in the top ten. Trimming cost V 1 base and J 6 bases, with 9 bases left between them. The CDR3 length is 13 residues. Per the germline V gene, CDR1 is LGHNA and CDR2 is YSLEER. The sequence was collected from a woman aged 55-69 years in good health. Material: blood. The J gene is TRBJ2-5, the V gene TRBV4-3, with TRBD1 as a possible D gene (6 bases). The CDR3 reads CASSQAQGQTQYF. In nucleotides, the CDR3 is TGCGCCAGCAGCCAAGCTCAGGGGCAGACCCAGTACTTC.